Below are 10 T cell receptor beta chains sequenced from a single sample in a study of blood T cell repertoires in COVID-19. Libraries were prepared by immunoSEQ multiplex PCR; TCRdb keeps only in-frame clonotypes and omits some of them. Among about 74,000 clones listed, roughly nine tenths were seen once. The sequencing input was peripheral blood. Every receptor here comes from a human donor in a cohort sampled during active COVID-19.

The V gene is TRBV4-2, the J gene TRBJ2-3, with D possibly TRBD2 on 6 matching bases. The germline CDR1 and CDR2 sequences are LGHNA and YNFKEQ. V shed 1 base and J shed 3 bases, with 11 bases lying between them. The CDR3 sequence is 15 residues long. CDR3 sequence (DNA): TGTGCCAGCAGCCAAGGCGGGGTGGGGACAGATACGCAGTATTTT. It is translated as CASSQGGVGTDTQYF.

This sequence joins TRBV4-2 and TRBJ2-7; 8 bases are shared with TRBD1. The V and J ends lost 1 base and 3 bases, in that order; junction bases with no gene match: 5. Germline loops: CDR1 LGHNA, CDR2 YNFKEQ. This CDR3 has 15 residues. The CDR3 region is CASSQVGGQGYEQYF. The CDR3 DNA reads as TGTGCCAGCAGCCAAGTCGGTGGACAGGGCTACGAGCAGTACTTC.

This rearrangement joins TRBV10-3 to TRBJ2-7; 8 bases match TRBD1. CDR1 and CDR2 (germline): ENHRY, SYGVKD. There are 17 residues in the CDR3. With V trimmed by 2 bases and J by 4 bases, 13 bases remained unmatched. CDR3: CAISEIRSGRGQYEQYF. The CDR3 DNA sequence: TGTGCCATCAGTGAGATAAGGTCGGGCAGGGGGCAATACGAGCAGTACTTC.

The table lists this clone with a few counts. The V call is TRBV7-9, the J call TRBJ2-7, with 8 bases lining up with TRBD2. V gave up 1 base and J gave up 4 bases; unmatched junction bases: 15. CDR3 length: 18 amino acids. Germline values: CDR1 SEHNR, CDR2 FQNEAQ (reference sequence). The CDR3 region is CASSLVRTGGRFVYEQYF. CDR3 bases: TGTGCCAGCAGCTTAGTACGTACGGGGGGGCGCTTCGTTTACGAGCAGTACTTC.

The chain joins TRBV12-3 or TRBV12-4 to TRBJ2-5; TRBD1 agrees at 8 bases. This CDR3 has 13 amino acids. The junction had 4 bases not matched to a gene; V was cut back by 5 bases and J by 5 bases. The CDR3 DNA follows: TGTGCCAGCAGTAAGAACAGGGGGGAGACCCAGTACTTC. It is translated as CASSKNRGETQYF.

This clone was picked up a small number of times. The chain employs TRBV19 and TRBJ2-7; a weak D match, TRBD1 (7 bases). Germline V gene data show CDR1 as LNHDA and CDR2 as SQIVND (reference sequence). CDR3 length equals 14 residues. With 3 bases removed from V and 3 bases from J, the gap between germline ends came to 12 bases. CDR3 in amino acids: CASSIQGGFYEQYF. The CDR3 DNA is TGTGCCAGTAGTATTCAGGGGGGATTCTACGAGCAGTACTTC.

This chain links TRBV5-6 with TRBJ2-3, with 7 nucleotides matching TRBD1. Germline CDR1 and CDR2: SGHDT and YYEEEE. Unmatched junction bases numbered 16, after V lost 2 bases and J lost 4 bases. This CDR3 is 18 amino acids long. The CDR3: CASSFSRVNRGRADTQYF. The CDR3 DNA sequence: TGTGCCAGCAGCTTTTCCCGCGTCAACAGGGGAAGGGCAGATACGCAGTATTTT.

The chain uses TRBV5-4 and TRBJ2-5; D is possibly TRBD1 (5 bases). The V gene's germline CDR1 is SGHNT and CDR2 YYREEE (reference sequence). The CDR3 length is 15 residues. V was shortened by 3 bases and J by 7 bases, with 19 bases between the two germline ends. The CDR3 DNA reads as TGTGCCAGCAGCTCACCGGACAACGGCCCTTCGACCCAGTACTTC. Protein product: CASSSPDNGPSTQYF.

The V and J genes are TRBV7-9 and TRBJ1-4; TRBD1 aligns across 7 bases. The germline CDR1 and CDR2 sequences are SEHNR and FQNEAQ (reference sequence). The ends lost 3 bases at V and 4 bases at J; junction bases unmatched: 8. The CDR3 consists of 16 residues. In nucleotides, the CDR3 is TGTGCCAGCAGCTTCGTGAGACAGGGTCTTAATGAAAAACTGTTTTTT. Its translation is CASSFVRQGLNEKLFF.

This clone was counted a few times. V usage is TRBV5-1 and J usage is TRBJ2-1, with D possibly TRBD2 on 6 matching bases. Germline V gives CDR1 SGHRS, CDR2 YFSETQ. V lost 5 bases, J lost 11 bases, and 23 bases lay in between. The CDR3 consists of 15 residues. CDR3 amino acids: CASSTNGGAPIKQFF. The CDR3 bases are TGCGCCAGCAGTACTAACGGGGGAGCCCCCATCAAGCAGTTCTTC.